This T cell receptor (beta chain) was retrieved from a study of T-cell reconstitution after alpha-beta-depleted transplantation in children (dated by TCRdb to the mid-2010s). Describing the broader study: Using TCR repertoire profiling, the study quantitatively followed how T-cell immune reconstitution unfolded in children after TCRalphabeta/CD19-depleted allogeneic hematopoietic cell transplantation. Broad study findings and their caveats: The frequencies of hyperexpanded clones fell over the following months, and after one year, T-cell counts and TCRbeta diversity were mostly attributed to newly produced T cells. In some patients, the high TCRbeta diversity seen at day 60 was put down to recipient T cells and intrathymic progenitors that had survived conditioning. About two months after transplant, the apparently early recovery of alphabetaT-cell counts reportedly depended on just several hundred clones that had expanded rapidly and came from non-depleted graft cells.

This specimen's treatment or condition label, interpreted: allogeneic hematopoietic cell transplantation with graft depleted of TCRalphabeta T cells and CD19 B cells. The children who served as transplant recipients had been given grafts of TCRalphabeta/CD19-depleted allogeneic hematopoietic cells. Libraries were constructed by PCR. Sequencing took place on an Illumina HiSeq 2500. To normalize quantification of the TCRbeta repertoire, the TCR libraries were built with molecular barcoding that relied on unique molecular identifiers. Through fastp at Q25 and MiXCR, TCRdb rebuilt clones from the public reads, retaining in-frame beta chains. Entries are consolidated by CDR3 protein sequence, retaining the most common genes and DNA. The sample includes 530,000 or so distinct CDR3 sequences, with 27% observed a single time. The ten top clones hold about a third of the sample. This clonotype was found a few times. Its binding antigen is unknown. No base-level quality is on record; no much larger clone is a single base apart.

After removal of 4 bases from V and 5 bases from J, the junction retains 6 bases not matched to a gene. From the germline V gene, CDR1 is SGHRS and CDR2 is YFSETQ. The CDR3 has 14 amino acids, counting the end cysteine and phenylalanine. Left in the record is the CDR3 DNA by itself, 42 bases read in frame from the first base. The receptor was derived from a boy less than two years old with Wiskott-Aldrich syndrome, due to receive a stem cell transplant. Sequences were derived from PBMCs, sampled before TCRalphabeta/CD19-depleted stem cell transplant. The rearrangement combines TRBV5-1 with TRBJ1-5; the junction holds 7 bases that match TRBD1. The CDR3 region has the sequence CASSRGDSDQPQHF. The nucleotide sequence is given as TGCGCCAGCAGCCGAGGGGACAGCGATCAGCCCCAGCATTTT. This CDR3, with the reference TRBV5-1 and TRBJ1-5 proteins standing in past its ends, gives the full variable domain KAGVTQTPRYLIKTRGQQVTLSCSPISGHRSVSWYQQTPGQGLQFLFEYFSETQRNKGNFPGRFSGRQFSNSRSEMNVSTLELGDSALYLCASSRGDSDQPQHFGDGTRLSIL.